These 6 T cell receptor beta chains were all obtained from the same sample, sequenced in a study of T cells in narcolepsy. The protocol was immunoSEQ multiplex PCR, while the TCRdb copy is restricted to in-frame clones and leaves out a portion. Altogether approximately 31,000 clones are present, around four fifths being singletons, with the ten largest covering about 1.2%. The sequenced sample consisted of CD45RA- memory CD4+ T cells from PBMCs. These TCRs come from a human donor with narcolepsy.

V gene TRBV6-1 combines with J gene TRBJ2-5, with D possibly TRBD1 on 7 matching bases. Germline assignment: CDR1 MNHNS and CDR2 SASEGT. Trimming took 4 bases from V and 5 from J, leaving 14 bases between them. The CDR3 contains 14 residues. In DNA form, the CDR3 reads TGTGCCAGCAGTGCATCCCAGGGGGGCGAGACCCAGTACTTC. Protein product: CASSASQGGETQYF.

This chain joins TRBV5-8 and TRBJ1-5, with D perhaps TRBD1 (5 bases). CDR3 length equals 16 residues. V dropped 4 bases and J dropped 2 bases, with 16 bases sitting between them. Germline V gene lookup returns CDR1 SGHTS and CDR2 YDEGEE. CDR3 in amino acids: CASSPDIGGGNQPQHF. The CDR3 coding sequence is TGTGCCAGCAGCCCGGACATCGGTGGGGGCAATCAGCCCCAGCATTTT. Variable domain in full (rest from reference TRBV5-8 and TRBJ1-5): EAGVTQSPTHLIKTRGQQATLRCSPISGHTSVYWYQQALGLGLQFLLWYDEGEERNRGNFPPRFSGRQFPNYSSELNVNALELEDSALYLCASSPDIGGGNQPQHFGDGTRLSIL.

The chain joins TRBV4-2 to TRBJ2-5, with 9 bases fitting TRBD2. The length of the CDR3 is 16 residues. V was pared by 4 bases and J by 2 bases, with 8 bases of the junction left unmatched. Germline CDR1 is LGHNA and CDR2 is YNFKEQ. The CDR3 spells CASSRGGSGRQETQYF. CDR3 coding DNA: TGTGCCAGCAGCCGGGGGGGCAGCGGGAGGCAAGAGACCCAGTACTTC.

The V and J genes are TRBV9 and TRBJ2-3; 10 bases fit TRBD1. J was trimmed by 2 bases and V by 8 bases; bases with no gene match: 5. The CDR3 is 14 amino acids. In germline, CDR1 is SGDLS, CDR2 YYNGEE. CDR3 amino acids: CARNDRGPTDTQYF. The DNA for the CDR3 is TGTGCCAGAAACGACAGGGGGCCCACAGATACGCAGTATTTT.

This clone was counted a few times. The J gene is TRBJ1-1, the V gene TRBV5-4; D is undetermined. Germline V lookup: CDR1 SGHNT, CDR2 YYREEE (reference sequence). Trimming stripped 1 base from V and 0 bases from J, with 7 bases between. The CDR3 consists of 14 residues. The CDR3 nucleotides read TGTGCCAGCAGCTTGATTGAGGTGAACACTGAAGCTTTCTTT. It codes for CASSLIEVNTEAFF.

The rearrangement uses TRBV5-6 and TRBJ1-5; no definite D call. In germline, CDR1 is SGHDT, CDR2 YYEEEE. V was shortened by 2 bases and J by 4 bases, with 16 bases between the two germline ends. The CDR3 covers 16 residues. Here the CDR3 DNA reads TGTGCCAGCAGCTTCCTTAAGGGCCAGCAAAATCAGCCCCAGCATTTT. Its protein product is CASSFLKGQQNQPQHF.